Listed here are 10 T cell receptor beta chains from one sample, sequenced in a study of cytomegalovirus exposure and HLA in healthy donors. Measured with immunoSEQ multiplex PCR; TCRdb has only the in-frame clones, and not every one. The data contain approximately 140,000 clones, roughly 86% of them singletons. Sequenced: PBMCs. These receptors all come from a man younger than 35 in good health and CMV-seropositive.

This clone appeared once. The chain joins TRBV9 to TRBJ2-3, with 7 bases lining up with TRBD2. The CDR3 spans 15 residues. Trimming took 4 bases from V and 3 from J; bases not matched to a gene: 8. Germline V gene lookup returns CDR1 SGDLS and CDR2 YYNGEE. Here the CDR3 reads CASSLYVGRTDTQYF. CDR3 nucleotides: TGTGCCAGCAGCCTTTATGTCGGGAGGACAGATACGCAGTATTTT.

V and J are TRBV25-1 and TRBJ2-3; possibly TRBD1 for D (6 bases). Germline CDR1 is MGHDK and CDR2 is SYGVNS. The length of the CDR3 is 17 residues. V shed 3 bases and J shed 2 bases, with 18 bases lying between them. CDR3 residues: CASSEWGTKEPTDTQYF. As DNA, the CDR3 is TGTGCCAGCAGTGAGTGGGGGACAAAAGAACCCACAGATACGCAGTATTTT.

The rearrangement links TRBV11-3 to TRBJ1-1; 10 bases are a match to TRBD1. Germline CDR1 reads SGHNT; CDR2 reads YENEEA. V shed 5 bases and J 8 bases; nucleotides not matched to a gene: 8. The CDR3 is 14 amino acids. CDR3 nucleotides: TGTGCCAGCAGCATCCCGACAGGGGGCACCGAAGCTTTCTTT. This encodes CASSIPTGGTEAFF. Using reference TRBV11-3 and TRBJ1-1 for the parts outside the CDR3, the full variable domain is EAGVVQSPRYKIIEKKQPVAFWCNPISGHNTLYWYLQNLGQGPELLIRYENEEAVDDSQLPKDRFSAERLKGVDSTLKIQPAELGDSAVYLCASSIPTGGTEAFFGQGTRLTVV.

The V call is TRBV7-9, the J call TRBJ1-1; D is ambiguous. Germline loops: CDR1 SEHNR, CDR2 FQNEAQ (reference sequence). The CDR3 has 16 amino acids. V was clipped by 1 base and J by 0 bases, with 12 bases between them. The CDR3 is CASSLDWYTMNTEAFF. CDR3 nucleotide sequence: TGTGCCAGCAGCTTAGATTGGTACACCATGAACACTGAAGCTTTCTTT.

This clone was counted only a few times. V and J are TRBV20-1 and TRBJ2-7; 9 bases align to TRBD1. V lost 8 bases and J lost 7; bases outside the gene matches: 6. Germline CDR1 is DFQATT and CDR2 is SNEGSKA (reference sequence). There are 11 residues in the CDR3. DNA for the CDR3: TGCAGTTTAGGGACAGGGTCAGAGCAGTACTTC. Translated: CSLGTGSEQYF.

The rearrangement joins TRBV7-9 to TRBJ2-3; D is possibly TRBD1 (6 bases). The CDR3 runs 16 residues. Germline CDR1 SEHNR, CDR2 FQNEAQ (reference sequence). Trimming shortened V by 5 bases and J by 1 base, and 16 bases separated the two germline ends. The CDR3 DNA sequence: TGTGCCAGCAGCCCCCCCACAGGGCTTGGCACAGATACGCAGTATTTT. Translating it yields CASSPPTGLGTDTQYF. The full variable domain, its missing parts supplied by reference TRBV7-9 and TRBJ2-3, is DTGVSQNPRHKITKRGQNVTFRCDPISEHNRLYWYRQTLGQGPEFLTYFQNEAQLEKSRLLSDRFSAERPKGSFSTLEIQRTEQGDSAMYLCASSPPTGLGTDTQYFGPGTRLTVL.

This rearrangement joins TRBV18 to TRBJ2-3, with D possibly being TRBD1 (5 bases). Trimming left V 0 bases short and J 0 bases short, with 7 bases between. This CDR3 has 15 residues. Germline values: CDR1 KGHSH, CDR2 LQKENI. CDR3 DNA sequence: TGTGCCAGCTCACCACCAGGGGTTAGCACAGATACGCAGTATTTT. This encodes CASSPPGVSTDTQYF.

Note on this clone: Within the sample, other DNA sequences also encode this same CDR3. This chain links TRBV7-9 with TRBJ2-2; a possible D gene is TRBD2 (6 bases). Germline CDR1 SEHNR, CDR2 FQNEAQ (reference sequence). V was clipped by 3 bases and J by 1 base, with 9 bases between them. This CDR3 comprises 15 residues. CDR3 loop: CASSFGTLNTGELFF. CDR3 bases: TGTGCCAGCAGCTTTGGGACTTTGAACACCGGGGAGCTGTTTTTT.

This clone has just a few counts. This chain links TRBV19 with TRBJ1-2; 7 nucleotides line up with TRBD1. Germline CDR1 and CDR2: LNHDA and SQIVND (reference sequence). This CDR3 has 15 amino acids. The J segment lost 2 bases and the V segment lost 0 bases, leaving 3 bases of the junction unmatched. The CDR3 loop reads CASSIELGQNYGYTF. DNA for the CDR3: TGTGCCAGTAGTATAGAGTTGGGACAGAACTATGGCTACACCTTC. The complete variable domain, with remaining parts taken from reference TRBV19 and TRBJ1-2, reads DGGITQSPKYLFRKEGQNVTLSCEQNLNHDAMYWYRQDPGQGLRLIYYSQIVNDFQKGDIAEGYSVSREKKESFPLTVTSAQKNPTAFYLCASSIELGQNYGYTFGSGTRLTVV.

The rearrangement uses TRBV2 and TRBJ2-3; no definite D call. Germline V gives CDR1 SNHLY, CDR2 FYNNEI. Trimming cost V 6 bases and J 4 bases, with 20 bases left between them. CDR3 length: 16 residues. As DNA, the CDR3 is TGTGCCAGCAGGCACCAGGCCCAGGCCTTTTCAGATACGCAGTATTTT. Translated: CASRHQAQAFSDTQYF. The full variable domain, rest sourced from reference TRBV2 and TRBJ2-3, is EPEVTQTPSHQVTQMGQEVILRCVPISNHLYFYWYRQILGQKVEFLVSFYNNEISEKSEIFDDQFSVERPDGSNFTLKIRSTKLEDSAMYFCASRHQAQAFSDTQYFGPGTRLTVL.